What follows are 7 T cell receptor beta chains derived from one specimen sequenced in a study of response to subunit inactivated influenza vaccine. TCRdb passed the RT-PCR reads through MiXCR, listing each CDR3 protein once. The repertoire holds some 540,000 distinct CDR3 sequences, with around 21% as singletons. These sequences were also reported in another study, on T cells expressing NK-cell markers. From that study: The cDNA for TCR beta came from 5'RACE template switching with UMIs.

The sequencing here drew on CD4+ T cells sorted from PBMCs, taken roughly 13 days after vaccination. The receptors originated from a man aged 50-59 years who received an inactivated influenza vaccine.

This clonotype was counted a few times. The chain employs TRBV6-2 or TRBV6-3 and TRBJ2-7; 8 bases line up with TRBD1. The germline CDR1 and CDR2 sequences are MNHEY and SVGEGT. Germline trimming cut 7 bases from V and 1 base from J; bases unmatched to any gene: 12. This CDR3 has 16 amino acids. The CDR3 DNA sequence: TGTGCCAGCACCCCATTTGGACAGGGTTATTCCTACGAGCAGTACTTC. The encoded protein is CASTPFGQGYSYEQYF.

This clonotype has a handful of counts. The chain carries TRBV5-6 and TRBJ2-3; 7 nucleotides match TRBD2. Per germline, CDR1 SGHDT and CDR2 YYEEEE. This CDR3 has 14 residues. V lost 4 bases to trimming and J lost 3 bases; unmatched junction nucleotides: 5. The CDR3 nucleotides are TGTGCCAGCAGCGCACTAGCGAAAACAGATACGCAGTATTTT. As protein: CASSALAKTDTQYF. The complete variable domain, with remaining parts taken from reference TRBV5-6 and TRBJ2-3, reads DAGVTQSPTHLIKTRGQQVTLRCSPKSGHDTVSWYQQALGQGPQFIFQYYEEEERQRGNFPDRFSGHQFPNYSSELNVNALLLGDSALYLCASSALAKTDTQYFGPGTRLTVL.

This rearrangement joins TRBV20-1 to TRBJ1-5; the D is unclear. There are 13 residues in the CDR3. V was trimmed by 6 bases and J by 0 bases, leaving 9 bases between them. CDR1 DFQATT and CDR2 SNEGSKA come from the germline V gene (reference sequence). CDR3 nucleotides: TGCAGTGCCCACGGGGTTAGCAATCAGCCCCAGCATTTT. Protein sequence: CSAHGVSNQPQHF.

This clonotype was seen only a few times. The chain is built from TRBV5-1 and TRBJ2-5; no clear D. The CDR3 is made up of 12 amino acids. Trimming cost V 2 bases and J 5 bases, with 7 bases left between them. Germline CDR1 is SGHRS and CDR2 is YFSETQ. This chain's CDR3 is CASSFVAETQYF. The CDR3 region has the DNA TGCGCCAGCAGCTTCGTCGCGGAGACCCAGTACTTC.

CDR3 in DNA: TGCAGTGCTAGAGATGGGGACTACTTATCGGCCCAGTACTTC. This sequence encodes CSARDGDYLSAQYF. The V and J genes are TRBV20-1 and TRBJ2-5; 7 nucleotides line up with TRBD2. Germline V gene data show CDR1 as DFQATT and CDR2 as SNEGSKA (reference sequence). This CDR3 has 14 amino acids. Unmatched junction bases numbered 10, after V lost 0 bases and J lost 9 bases.

V is TRBV5-1 and J is TRBJ2-3; possible D gene TRBD1, 6 bases. Germline CDR1 is SGHRS and CDR2 is YFSETQ. Trimming left V 1 base short and J 0 bases short, with 18 bases between. The CDR3 totals 18 residues. CDR3 amino acids: CASSLLGAQSSSTDTQYF. In DNA form, the CDR3 reads TGCGCCAGCAGCTTGCTGGGGGCCCAGTCCTCTAGCACAGATACGCAGTATTTT.

The V gene is TRBV10-3, the J gene TRBJ2-7; 7 nucleotides match TRBD1. The CDR3 is made up of 11 amino acids. The germline V gene has CDR1 ENHRY and CDR2 SYGVKD. The ends lost 6 bases at V and 6 bases at J; junction bases unmatched: 2. In DNA form, the CDR3 reads TGTGCCATCAGGGGACAGTCCGAGCAGTACTTC. Its protein product is CAIRGQSEQYF.